This TCR beta chain was sequenced for a study of molecular identifiers for immune sequencing clone quantification. General study points: Underestimated sizes of highly expanded clones could result from identical TCR molecules that share a barcode. Spiked Jurkat TCR RNA equivalent to one cell was reportedly detectable in approximately 970,000 naive cells.

About this clonotype: Its antigen is undetermined.

There are 18 residues in the CDR3. V shed 2 bases and J 2 bases; nucleotides not matched to a gene: 10. Germline V gene data show CDR1 as SEHNR and CDR2 as FQNEAQ (reference sequence). Using its own MiXCR run on the PCR reads, TCRdb lists one record per CDR3 protein. The data show a few hundred thousand distinct CDR3 sequences, under 25% seen once. Preparation of naive CD8 libraries involved roughly 18,000 to 1,100,000 sorted cells and 10%, 30% or 50% RNA. The clonotype originates from a human donor in good health. Some libraries in this study had Jurkat cell RNA spiked in. V and J are TRBV7-9 and TRBJ2-3; 10 nucleotides align to TRBD1. The sample was naive CD8+ T cells from blood, with Jurkat cell RNA spiked in. Subset here: FACS-sorted CD8+CD4-CCR7+CD45RA+ naive T cells. DNA for the CDR3: TGTGCCAGCAGCTTACCTTTAGGGACAGGGGAAATCACAGATACGCAGTATTTT. Its translation is CASSLPLGTGEITDTQYF. The full variable domain, in which reference TRBV7-9 and TRBJ2-3 provide the parts outside the CDR3, is DTGVSQNPRHKITKRGQNVTFRCDPISEHNRLYWYRQTLGQGPEFLTYFQNEAQLEKSRLLSDRFSAERPKGSFSTLEIQRTEQGDSAMYLCASSLPLGTGEITDTQYFGPGTRLTVL.